This record concerns one T cell receptor (beta chain) sequence. Its antigen is unknown. This record belongs to a study of blood T cells in healthy people across ages. Study outcomes and limitations: Among T cells, TCR beta diversity per million cells dropped roughly linearly as age rose. Naive T cell percentage and TCR beta diversity correlated strongly. More naive CD4+ cells and higher diversity were found in long-lived than in aged donors.

Germline V gene data show CDR1 as SGHDN and CDR2 as FVKESK. The CDR3 spans 16 residues. J lost 5 bases, V lost 2 bases, and 10 bases had no gene match. Next came a second PCR, run for about 6 to 11 cycles, which used a sample-barcoded 5' primer along with a J-beta primer mix. Every cDNA molecule carried a tag from a template-switch adaptor bearing 12 random nucleotides. TCRdb reprocessed the 5' RACE reads with MiXCR, giving one entry per CDR3 protein. This sample carries about 1.8 million distinct CDR3 sequences, about 50% of them seen once, and the ten largest clones take 2.1%. This rearrangement joins TRBV14 to TRBJ2-7, with 9 bases aligning to TRBD1. Sequencing input: blood. The source is a woman aged 40 to 50 in good health. This chain's CDR3 is CASSQSYRGRWDEQYF. The CDR3 DNA is TGTGCCAGCAGCCAATCATACAGGGGGCGCTGGGACGAGCAGTACTTC.